What follows are 16 T cell receptor beta chains derived from one specimen sequenced in a study of T cell responses to AZD1222 COVID-19 vaccine. Clones were read by immunoSEQ multiplex PCR, and TCRdb kept only the in-frame ones, dropping some. The table lists 77,000 or so clones, around 91% of them singletons. The input for sequencing was peripheral blood, taken on day 0 of AZD1222 vaccination. These receptors all come from an adult in good health.

V is TRBV19 and J is TRBJ1-5; 7 positions agree with TRBD1. Trimming removed 4 bases from V and 6 bases from J; junction bases left unmatched: 6. The germline CDR1 and CDR2 sequences are LNHDA and SQIVND (reference sequence). This CDR3 has 14 amino acids. CDR3 sequence reads: CASSNRQGAQPQHF. CDR3 nucleotide sequence: TGTGCCAGTAGTAATCGACAGGGAGCTCAGCCCCAGCATTTT.

CDR3 DNA sequence: TGTGCCAGAAAAGGGAAAAAATCCTACAATGAGCAGTTCTTC. It specifies CARKGKKSYNEQFF. The rearrangement uses TRBV19 and TRBJ2-1; D gene uncertain. The V end was cut by 9 bases, the J end by 1 base, with 13 bases between. This CDR3 is 14 amino acids long. Germline V CDR1 and CDR2: LNHDA, SQIVND (reference sequence).

Here the CDR3 reads CASSLARGSAGELFF. CDR3 DNA sequence: TGTGCCAGCAGCTTGGCACGTGGGAGTGCCGGGGAGCTGTTTTTT. The chain employs TRBV5-4 and TRBJ2-2, with D possibly TRBD2 on 5 matching bases. The germline V and J ends were trimmed by 0 bases and 6 bases, with 12 bases remaining between them. Per germline, CDR1 SGHNT and CDR2 YYREEE (reference sequence). The CDR3 covers 15 residues. The full variable domain, completed using reference TRBV5-4 and TRBJ2-2, is ETGVTQSPTHLIKTRGQQVTLRCSSQSGHNTVSWYQQALGQGPQFIFQYYREEENGRGNFPPRFSGLQFPNYSSELNVNALELDDSALYLCASSLARGSAGELFFGEGSRLTVL.

CDR3 bases: TGCGCCAGCAGTGATCTTCGTTTTCCGGGACAGAGGGAAGAGACCCAGTACTTC. This translates into CASSDLRFPGQREETQYF. V and J are TRBV10-2 and TRBJ2-5, with 7 bases lining up with TRBD1. J was trimmed by 3 bases and V by 3 bases; bases with no gene match: 16. The CDR3 sequence is 18 residues long. Germline assignment: CDR1 WSHSY and CDR2 SAAADI.

V usage is TRBV28 and J usage is TRBJ2-7; D tentatively fits TRBD1 or TRBD2 (6 bases each). The germline V and J ends were trimmed by 3 bases and 7 bases, with 13 bases remaining between them. Germline lookup yields CDR1 MDHEN and CDR2 SYDVKM. The CDR3 consists of 13 residues. The CDR3: CASSFSGATEQYF. For the CDR3, the DNA is TGTGCCAGCAGTTTTTCGGGGGCCACGGAGCAGTACTTC. The variable domain in full, with the rest retrieved from reference TRBV28 and TRBJ2-7, is DVKVTQSSRYLVKRTGEKVFLECVQDMDHENMFWYRQDPGLGLRLIYFSYDVKMKEKGDIPEGYSVSREKKERFSLILESASTNQTSMYLCASSFSGATEQYFGPGTRLTVT.

The gene calls are TRBV12-5 and TRBJ2-2; 10 positions match TRBD2. Trimming removed 2 bases from V and 6 bases from J; junction bases left unmatched: 12. The CDR3 has 18 amino acids. Germline V gene sequence: CDR1 LGHNT, CDR2 FRNRAP. The CDR3 is CASGLLRLAGVAAGELFF. The CDR3 bases are TGTGCTAGTGGTTTGCTCCGTCTAGCGGGAGTCGCCGCCGGGGAGCTGTTTTTT.

This clone was seen just once. The chain joins TRBV3-1 (or the pseudogene TRBV3-2) to TRBJ2-7; a possible D gene is TRBD1 (6 bases). V lost 4 bases and J lost 0, with 19 bases in between. The CDR3 length is 17 residues. Per the germline V gene, CDR1 is LGHDT and CDR2 is YNNKEL (reference sequence). CDR3 in amino acids: CASSRLVVGDNSYEQYF. CDR3 nucleotides: TGTGCCAGCAGCCGACTTGTCGTGGGGGACAACTCCTACGAGCAGTACTTC.

The chain joins TRBV6-5 to TRBJ2-3, with D uncertain. The CDR3 consists of 13 residues. Trimming shortened V by 5 bases and J by 0 bases, and 6 bases separated the two germline ends. Germline assignment: CDR1 MNHEY and CDR2 SVGAGI. CDR3 protein: CASSRSSTDTQYF. DNA for the CDR3: TGTGCCAGCAGTCGCTCGAGCACAGATACGCAGTATTTT.

The gene calls are TRBV7-3 and TRBJ2-7; the match to TRBD2 covers 7 bases. CDR3 length: 12 residues. Germline loops: CDR1 SGHTA, CDR2 FQGTGA. The trim removed 5 bases at V and 2 bases at J, leaving 0 bases unmatched. For the CDR3, the DNA is TGTGCCAGCAGCGGGAGGGCCTACGAGCAGTACTTC. This encodes CASSGRAYEQYF.

The rearrangement joins TRBV7-9 to TRBJ1-2; D unresolved. The CDR3 length is 13 residues. V was cut by 1 base and J by 6 bases, with 9 bases left in between. Germline V gene sequence: CDR1 SEHNR, CDR2 FQNEAQ (reference sequence). CDR3 nucleotide sequence: TGTGCCAGCAGCTTAGTCGTGGATGATGGCTACACCTTC. Its translation is CASSLVVDDGYTF.

The chain carries TRBV5-1 and TRBJ2-2; TRBD2 matches 11 bases. There are 17 residues in the CDR3. The V segment lost 4 bases and the J segment 5 bases; nucleotides outside the gene matches: 10. Germline values: CDR1 SGHRS, CDR2 YFSETQ. The chain's CDR3 is CASSPNPLAGVTGELFF. The DNA for the CDR3 is TGCGCCAGCAGCCCCAATCCACTAGCGGGGGTGACCGGGGAGCTGTTTTTT.

The chain carries TRBV2 and TRBJ2-1, with TRBD2 as a possible D gene (6 bases). CDR1 is SNHLY and CDR2 is FYNNEI in the germline V gene. Trimming pared 2 bases from V and 0 bases from J, leaving 11 bases between. The CDR3 sequence is 16 residues long. The CDR3: CASSERGGYSYNEQFF. Here the CDR3 DNA reads TGTGCCAGCAGTGAACGTGGGGGGTACTCCTACAATGAGCAGTTCTTC.

The gene calls are TRBV4-2 and TRBJ2-1; TRBD2 aligns across 12 bases. Trimming cost V 4 bases and J 0 bases; bases outside gene matches: 13. Germline CDR1 is LGHNA and CDR2 is YNFKEQ. The CDR3 is 20 residues long. The CDR3 spells CASSLMIPGTSGLSYNEQFF. CDR3 sequence (DNA): TGTGCCAGCAGCCTCATGATTCCGGGGACTAGCGGGCTCTCCTACAATGAGCAGTTCTTC.

The genes are TRBV12-2 and TRBJ1-1. TRBV12-2 has pseudogene status. CDR3 length equals 15 residues. The CDR3 protein is CASRSISHIAAEAFF. The CDR3 DNA is TGTGCAAGTCGCTCAATCAGTCATATCGCGGCTGAAGCTTTCTTT.

The CDR3 here is CASRLDRWGGYTF. The CDR3 DNA reads TGTGCCAGCAGATTGGACAGGTGGGGTGGCTACACCTTC. V and J are TRBV6-4 and TRBJ1-2; 7 bases are shared with TRBD1. The CDR3 runs 13 residues. Germline CDR1 and CDR2: MRHNA and SNTAGT. Unmatched junction bases numbered 8, after V lost 6 bases and J lost 7 bases.

This rearrangement joins TRBV5-1 to TRBJ2-3; TRBD1 aligns across 9 bases. The CDR3 spans 16 residues. Germline V gene lookup returns CDR1 SGHRS and CDR2 YFSETQ. Trimming took 0 bases from V and 5 from J; bases not matched to a gene: 7. The CDR3 DNA reads TGCGCCAGCAGCTTGGAGGGACAGGGATCTGGAGATACGCAGTATTTT. Translated: CASSLEGQGSGDTQYF.